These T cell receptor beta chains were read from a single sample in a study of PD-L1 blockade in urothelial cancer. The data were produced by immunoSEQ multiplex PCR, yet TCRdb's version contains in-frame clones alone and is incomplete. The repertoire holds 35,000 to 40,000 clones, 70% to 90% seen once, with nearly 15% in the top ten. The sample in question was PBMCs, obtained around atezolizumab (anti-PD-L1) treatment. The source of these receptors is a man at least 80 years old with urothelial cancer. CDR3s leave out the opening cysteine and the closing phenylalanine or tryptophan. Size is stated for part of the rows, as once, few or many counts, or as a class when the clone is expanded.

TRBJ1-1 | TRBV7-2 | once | ASSRMRTGETF
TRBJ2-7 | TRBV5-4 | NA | ASSSHYEDSAQY
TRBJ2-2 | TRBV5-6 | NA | ASSWGTTGELF
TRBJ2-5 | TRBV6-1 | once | TSGREETQY
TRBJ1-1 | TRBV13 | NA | ASSLILQGNTEAF
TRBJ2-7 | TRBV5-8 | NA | ASSLRGQVGNEQY
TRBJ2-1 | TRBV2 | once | ASSEGSASGYNEQF
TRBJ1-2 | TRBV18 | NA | ASSGQPPGVKYGYT
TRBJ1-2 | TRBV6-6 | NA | ASSYSVRQGPVN
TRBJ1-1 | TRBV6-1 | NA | ASSEIRTGENYAF
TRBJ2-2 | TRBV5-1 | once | ASSGTGGETTGELF
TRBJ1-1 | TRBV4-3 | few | ASRPTLNTEAF
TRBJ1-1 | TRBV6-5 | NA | ASSFRTGGTNTEAF
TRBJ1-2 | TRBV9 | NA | ASSVQFQNYGYT
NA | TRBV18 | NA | ASSPGQGSPYEQY
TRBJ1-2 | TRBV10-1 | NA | ASSAGYDYGYT
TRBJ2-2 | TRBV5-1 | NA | ASSFDSAALTGELF
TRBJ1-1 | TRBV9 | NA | ASSVRGTNTEAF